The rows below give T cell receptor beta chains drawn from one sample of a study of OX40 agonist ivuxolimab in advanced cancers. Sequenced by immunoSEQ multiplex PCR; TCRdb stores in-frame clones only, minus some. Among 55,000 to 80,000 clones, around nine tenths were seen once, and the ten largest hold roughly 1.9%. The specimen was CD4+ or CD8+ T cells sorted from blood, collected in a trial of the OX40 agonist ivuxolimab. These receptors were obtained from an adult with an advanced solid tumor such as melanoma, head and neck, liver or kidney cancer. Both conserved end residues are part of each CDR3. The order of the fields is clone size, V gene, J gene, D gene, CDR3 protein, CDR3 DNA. The D gene is left open where the match is weak. Some rows mark clone size as missing; the rest say once, few, many or name a class of expanded clone.

size: NA; V: TRBV9; J: TRBJ2-7; D: NA; CDR3: CASSVGGVPLYEQYF; DNA: TGTGCCAGCAGCGTAGGGGGAGTACCGCTCTACGAGCAGTACTTC
size: NA; V: TRBV19; J: TRBJ2-7; D: NA; CDR3: CASSIGEGPYEQYF; DNA: TGTGCCAGTAGTATCGGCGAGGGGCCCTACGAGCAGTACTTC
size: NA; V: TRBV5-1; J: TRBJ2-3; D: NA; CDR3: CASSSSTDTQYF; DNA: TGCGCCAGCAGCTCTTCCACAGATACGCAGTATTTT
size: NA; V: TRBV5-5; J: TRBJ2-2; D: NA; CDR3: CASSPRTPRNTGELFF; DNA: TGTGCCAGCAGCCCACGGACGCCTCGGAACACCGGGGAGCTGTTTTTT
size: NA; V: TRBV5-1; J: TRBJ1-2; D: NA; CDR3: CASSLMGQTGYTF; DNA: TGCGCCAGCAGCTTGATGGGTCAAACGGGCTACACCTTC
size: once; V: TRBV28; J: TRBJ2-1; D: NA; CDR3: CASSLIPRGPAYNEQFF; DNA: TGTGCCAGCAGTTTAATTCCCCGGGGTCCCGCCTACAATGAGCAGTTCTTC
size: NA; V: TRBV18; J: TRBJ2-7; D: TRBD1; CDR3: CASSPPGRGLGYEQYF; DNA: TGTGCCAGCTCACCCCCGGGTAGGGGGCTAGGGTACGAGCAGTACTTC
size: NA; V: TRBV7-8; J: TRBJ1-1; D: NA; CDR3: CASSPLSRSLDTEAFF; DNA: TGTGCCAGCAGCCCCCTAAGCCGGAGTTTGGACACTGAAGCTTTCTTT
size: NA; V: TRBV14; J: TRBJ1-2; D: NA; CDR3: CASSQEGQYYGYTF; DNA: TGTGCCAGCAGCCAAGAAGGACAGTACTATGGCTACACCTTC
size: NA; V: TRBV7-9; J: TRBJ2-1; D: NA; CDR3: CASSSYSGRNEQFF; DNA: TGTGCCAGCAGCTCTTATAGCGGCCGCAATGAGCAGTTCTTC
size: NA; V: TRBV29-1; J: TRBJ1-2; D: TRBD1; CDR3: CSVVGGTGDGYTF; DNA: TGCAGCGTTGTAGGCGGGACAGGGGATGGCTACACCTTC
size: NA; V: TRBV28; J: TRBJ1-2; D: NA; CDR3: CASNSGGRGGYTF; DNA: TGTGCCAGTAACTCGGGGGGCAGGGGTGGCTACACCTTC
size: few; V: TRBV7-9; J: TRBJ1-4; D: TRBD1; CDR3: CASSLGTGEEKLFF; DNA: TGTGCCAGCAGCTTAGGGACAGGAGAGGAAAAACTGTTTTTT
size: NA; V: TRBV7-2; J: TRBJ1-5; D: NA; CDR3: CASSSDVNQPQHF; DNA: TGTGCCAGCAGCTCCGACGTAAATCAGCCCCAGCATTTT
size: NA; V: TRBV4-3; J: TRBJ2-7; D: NA; CDR3: CASSQERKDSYEQYF; DNA: TGCGCCAGCAGCCAAGAACGGAAAGATTCCTACGAGCAGTACTTC
size: NA; V: TRBV5-1; J: TRBJ1-6; D: NA; CDR3: CASSLGHKDSSPLHF; DNA: TGCGCCAGCAGCTTAGGACACAAGGATTCTTCACCCCTCCACTTT
size: NA; V: TRBV29-1; J: TRBJ1-3; D: TRBD1; CDR3: CSVVGQGAGNTIYF; DNA: TGCAGCGTTGTAGGACAGGGGGCTGGAAACACCATATATTTT
size: NA; V: TRBV2; J: TRBJ2-3; D: NA; CDR3: CASSTRESSTDTQYF; DNA: TGTGCCAGCAGTACGCGGGAAAGCAGCACAGATACGCAGTATTTT
size: NA; V: TRBV4-1; J: TRBJ1-2; D: NA; CDR3: CASSQVTPPEAGGYTF; DNA: TGCGCCAGCAGCCAAGTAACCCCCCCGGAGGCCGGGGGCTACACCTTC
size: NA; V: TRBV18; J: TRBJ1-4; D: NA; CDR3: CASSPVGLEKLFF; DNA: TGTGCCAGCTCACCAGTGGGATTAGAAAAACTGTTTTTT
size: few; V: TRBV15; J: TRBJ1-5; D: NA; CDR3: CATSRERAGQSNQPQHF; DNA: TGTGCCACCAGCAGAGAACGGGCCGGGCAGAGCAATCAGCCCCAGCATTTT